One and the same sample provided the 24 T cell receptor beta chains below, sequenced in a study of human T cells and chemical hapten exposure. TCRdb re-analysed the RACE reads in MiXCR, keeping a single row per CDR3 protein. The data contain about 85,000 distinct CDR3 sequences, 6.5% to 10% of them singletons. Indicated time point: pre-sensitization, week 0. The treatment is: therapeutic diphenylcyclopropenone sensitization with weekly scalp DPC. The starting material was whole blood, obtained in connection with sensitization to the hapten diphenylcyclopropenone (DPC). The receptor source for this set is a man aged 40-49 years with alopecia areata. Some clones in this sample may be carry-over from other donors' samples.

This clonotype has only a few counts. The rearrangement links TRBV29-1 to TRBJ2-2; D remains ambiguous. Trimming removed 8 bases from V and 6 bases from J, with 4 bases in between. Germline CDR1 SQVTM, CDR2 ANQGSEA. The CDR3 is made up of 9 amino acids. The CDR3 coding sequence is TGCAGCCGGGCCGGGGAGCTGTTTTTT. Translated, it gives CSRAGELFF.

This clonotype came up a few times. The genes are TRBV11-3 and TRBJ2-1, with TRBD2 matching 7 bases. Germline CDR1 reads SGHNT; CDR2 reads YENEEA. V trimming: 4 bases; J trimming: 2 bases; junction bases outside the gene matches: 20. The length of the CDR3 is 20 residues. The CDR3: CASSYHWDYSIAFTYNEQFF. The CDR3, as DNA: TGTGCCAGCAGCTATCATTGGGACTATTCTATAGCATTTACCTACAATGAGCAGTTCTTC.

This clonotype turned up a few times. The chain carries TRBV7-9 and TRBJ2-3; no definite D call. The CDR3 loop spans 14 amino acids. The V gene's germline CDR1 is SEHNR and CDR2 FQNEAQ (reference sequence). The V and J ends lost 3 bases and 8 bases respectively, with 15 bases between them. CDR3: CASSFLGVRVTQYF. The CDR3 DNA sequence: TGTGCCAGCAGCTTCCTCGGCGTTCGAGTTACGCAGTATTTT.

There are a few counts of this clonotype. This rearrangement joins TRBV10-3 to TRBJ1-5, with D unresolved. Trimming pared 2 bases from V and 4 bases from J, leaving 6 bases between. Per germline, CDR1 ENHRY and CDR2 SYGVKD. This CDR3 is 13 amino acids long. In DNA form, the CDR3 reads TGTGCCATCAGTGAGCAGGAAAATCAGCCCCAGCATTTT. This translates into CAISEQENQPQHF.

This clonotype was seen more than once but under ten times. The chain uses TRBV2 and TRBJ2-5; 12 nucleotides match TRBD2. The junction had 0 bases not matched to a gene; V was cut back by 2 bases and J by 2 bases. Germline assignment: CDR1 SNHLY and CDR2 FYNNEI. The CDR3 runs to 15 residues. CDR3: CASSELAGGQETQYF. The CDR3, as DNA: TGTGCCAGCAGTGAACTAGCGGGAGGGCAAGAGACCCAGTACTTC.

This clonotype was observed a few times. CDR3 loop: CSVRAGLAGADTQYF. The CDR3 DNA follows: TGCAGCGTTAGGGCGGGACTAGCGGGAGCAGATACGCAGTATTTT. The chain joins TRBV29-1 to TRBJ2-3, with TRBD2 matching over 14 bases. Germline values: CDR1 SQVTM, CDR2 ANQGSEA. This CDR3 is 15 amino acids long. J lost 4 bases, V lost 5 bases, and 5 bases had no gene match.

This clonotype has at least ten counts. The chain combines TRBV19 with TRBJ2-7; 9 bases match TRBD2. The germline V gene has CDR1 LNHDA and CDR2 SQIVND (reference sequence). The junction had 2 bases not matched to a gene; V was cut back by 1 base and J by 4 bases. This CDR3 contains 14 residues. The CDR3 is CASSIGAGGYEQYF. The CDR3 DNA follows: TGTGCCAGTAGTATAGGAGCGGGAGGATACGAGCAGTACTTC.

The table lists this clonotype with many counts. The V gene is TRBV28, the J gene TRBJ2-3; 8 nucleotides match TRBD2. The CDR3 has 14 amino acids. The trim removed 4 bases at V and 4 bases at J, leaving 4 bases unmatched. Germline CDR1 is MDHEN and CDR2 is SYDVKM. The CDR3 sequence is CASSSGGAADTQYF. The CDR3 DNA sequence: TGTGCCAGCAGTTCGGGAGGGGCGGCAGATACGCAGTATTTT.

In its sample, this clonotype was seen many times. The gene calls are TRBV28 and TRBJ1-1; D is unclear. Germline V gene data show CDR1 as MDHEN and CDR2 as SYDVKM. V was shortened by 2 bases and J by 0 bases, with 10 bases between the two germline ends. CDR3 length: 15 residues. CDR3: CASSLLGSLNTEAFF. CDR3 DNA sequence: TGTGCCAGCAGTTTACTCGGCAGCTTGAACACTGAAGCTTTCTTT.

This clonotype has just a few counts. The chain combines TRBV7-3 with TRBJ2-2; unclear D gene. The CDR3 extends over 13 amino acids. Deletions cut 5 bases from V and 4 bases from J, with 8 bases between. Germline V gene data show CDR1 as SGHTA and CDR2 as FQGTGA. In nucleotides, the CDR3 is TGTGCCAGCAGCGGTGGAATCACCGGGGAGCTGTTTTTT. Its translation is CASSGGITGELFF.

This clonotype was counted only a few times. The V and J genes are TRBV5-1 and TRBJ2-7; D call uncertain. Per the germline V gene, CDR1 is SGHRS and CDR2 is YFSETQ. V lost 0 bases, J lost 2 bases, and 9 bases lay in between. The CDR3 has 14 residues. CDR3 sequence (DNA): TGCGCCAGCAGCTTGGTTAAACCCCCCTACGAGCAGTACTTC. This encodes CASSLVKPPYEQYF. Combining the CDR3 with reference TRBV5-1 and TRBJ2-7 gives the whole variable domain KAGVTQTPRYLIKTRGQQVTLSCSPISGHRSVSWYQQTPGQGLQFLFEYFSETQRNKGNFPGRFSGRQFSNSRSEMNVSTLELGDSALYLCASSLVKPPYEQYFGPGTRLTVT.

This clonotype has just a few counts. The chain uses TRBV7-2 and TRBJ2-1; possible D gene TRBD2, 6 bases. Germline V gives CDR1 SGHTA, CDR2 FQGNSA. This CDR3 has 15 residues. Between the trimmed V and J ends, which lost 5 bases and 0 bases, there was a span of 11 bases. DNA for the CDR3: TGTGCCAGCAGCCTGGGACTGAACTCCTACAATGAGCAGTTCTTC. Its translation: CASSLGLNSYNEQFF.

CDR3 protein: CSARDGTRSNQPQHF. The DNA of the CDR3 is TGCAGTGCTAGAGACGGGACACGTAGCAATCAGCCCCAGCATTTT. The chain combines TRBV20-1 with TRBJ1-5; possibly TRBD1 for D (6 bases). Germline CDR1 and CDR2: DFQATT and SNEGSKA (reference sequence). CDR3 length equals 15 residues. Deletions cut 0 bases from V and 0 bases from J, with 9 bases between.

Concerning this clonotype: Its ends do not fully match the called genes, so a read error is possible. The chain has TRBV7-3 and TRBJ1-1, with no clear D. This CDR3 is 13 amino acids long. Germline assignment: CDR1 SGHTA and CDR2 FQGTGA. CDR3 loop: CVSSLENGSEAFF. CDR3 DNA sequence: TGTGTCAGCAGCTTAGAGAACGGATCCGAAGCTTTCTTT.

This clonotype was detected many times. The chain has TRBV3-1 and TRBJ2-7; 9 bases align to TRBD2. Unmatched junction bases numbered 12, after V lost 1 base and J lost 2 bases. The germline V gene encodes CDR1 LGHDT and CDR2 YNNKEL (reference sequence). The CDR3 loop spans 18 amino acids. CDR3 sequence: CASSQVRSRTSATYEQYV. CDR3 DNA sequence: TGTGCCAGCAGCCAAGTACGTTCAAGGACTAGCGCGACCTACGAGCAGTACGTC.

There are many counts of this clonotype. The chain is built from TRBV18 and TRBJ1-1; D is unclear. Trimming took off 2 bases at V and 0 bases at J, with 7 bases between the two ends. Germline V gene lookup returns CDR1 KGHSH and CDR2 LQKENI. CDR3 length equals 14 residues. CDR3 bases: TGTGCCAGCTCACCAGGACTGATGAACACTGAAGCTTTCTTT. Protein product: CASSPGLMNTEAFF.

This clonotype appeared a few times. The chain joins TRBV12-3 or TRBV12-4 to TRBJ2-7; TRBD1 matches 8 bases. The CDR3 is 15 amino acids. Trimming cost V 1 base and J 7 bases; bases outside gene matches: 9. The DNA of the CDR3 is TGTGCCAGCAGTTTAGGCGCTGGAACAGGGGGTGAGCAGTACGTC. Protein product: CASSLGAGTGGEQYV.

This clonotype came up a few times. V and J are TRBV6-5 and TRBJ1-6; TRBD1 might be the D (6 bases). Trimming took off 0 bases at V and 3 bases at J, with 9 bases between the two ends. This CDR3 has 16 residues. Germline CDR1 reads MNHEY; CDR2 reads SVGAGI. CDR3 DNA sequence: TGTGCCAGCAGTTACTCGCAGGGGATCTATAATTCACCCCTCCACTTT. This translates into CASSYSQGIYNSPLHF.

The rearrangement joins TRBV27 to TRBJ2-1; perhaps TRBD1 as D (6 bases). Trimming stripped 3 bases from V and 9 bases from J, with 15 bases between. The CDR3 runs 14 residues. The V gene's germline CDR1 is MNHEY and CDR2 SMNVEV (reference sequence). This CDR3 is CASSFALGGSEQFF. The CDR3 DNA is TGTGCCAGCAGTTTTGCGTTAGGGGGTAGTGAGCAGTTCTTC.

The table lists this clonotype with many counts. The chain combines TRBV20-1 with TRBJ2-7; 7 positions match TRBD1. Unmatched junction bases numbered 15, after V lost 0 bases and J lost 7 bases. CDR1 and CDR2 (germline): DFQATT, SNEGSKA (reference sequence). The CDR3 has 16 amino acids. Here the CDR3 reads CSARDLRGLGIGEQYF. The CDR3 nucleotides are TGCAGTGCTAGAGATCTGAGGGGGCTGGGTATAGGGGAGCAGTACTTC.

This clonotype was observed at least ten times. The genes are TRBV7-2 and TRBJ1-5, with 9 positions matching TRBD1. There are 15 residues in the CDR3. V gave up 2 bases and J gave up 6 bases; unmatched junction bases: 5. Germline assignment: CDR1 SGHTA and CDR2 FQGNSA. CDR3 coding DNA: TGTGCCAGCAGCTTATGGACAGGGGAAGGTCAGCCCCAGCATTTT. Its translation is CASSLWTGEGQPQHF.

This clonotype was recorded at least ten times. The chain links TRBV5-1 to TRBJ2-3; D is unresolved. Germline values: CDR1 SGHRS, CDR2 YFSETQ. This CDR3 spans 13 amino acids. Deletions cut 0 bases from V and 3 bases from J, with 5 bases between. The CDR3 loop is CASSLVVTDTQYF. The CDR3 bases are TGCGCCAGCAGCTTGGTGGTTACAGATACGCAGTATTTT.

This clonotype was observed at least ten times. The genes are TRBV20-1 and TRBJ1-4, with D uncertain. The CDR3 extends over 11 amino acids. V lost 6 bases to trimming and J lost 5 bases, with 7 bases between them. Germline CDR1 reads DFQATT; CDR2 reads SNEGSKA (reference sequence). Here the CDR3 reads CSARENEKLFF. CDR3 DNA sequence: TGCAGTGCAAGGGAAAATGAAAAACTGTTTTTT.

The chain employs TRBV6-1 and TRBJ2-2, with D possibly matching TRBD1 (5 bases). Germline CDR1 reads MNHNS; CDR2 reads SASEGT. The CDR3 extends over 15 amino acids. Deletions cut 8 bases from V and 4 bases from J, with 17 bases between. The DNA of the CDR3 is TGTGCCAGCCGCCGGGCGACAGCACTCACCGGGGAGCTGTTTTTT. It translates to CASRRATALTGELFF.